This T cell receptor beta chain stems from a study of shared clonotypes between healthy human individuals. Study outcomes and limitations: In this cohort, only blood was sampled, and tissue repertoires likely differ. Despite large depth, rarefaction showed incomplete sorted-subset sequencing. Clonotypes shared by all four donors outscored non-shared clonotypes in generation probability.

A remark on this clone: Antigen unknown.

Trimming left V 1 base short and J 7 bases short, with 7 bases between. The V gene's germline CDR1 is LNHDA and CDR2 SQIVND (reference sequence). The CDR3 length is 13 residues. It was CD45RO-negative cells, positively selected for CCR7, that made up naive CD8 cells, with terminally differentiated effector memory CD45RA+ cells excluded. Donors were Caucasian adults residing in Nashville, Tennessee, USA. Assay: immunoSEQ multiplex PCR; the TCRdb copy retains only in-frame clones and omits some. The table has millions of clones, under 95% seen once. The V call is TRBV19, the J call TRBJ2-2; no reliable D call. The TCR sequence derives from a man aged 18 to 35 in good health. Some clones in this sample may be carry-over from other donors' samples. Sequencing used naive CD8+ T cells from PBMCs. The CDR3 is CASSIGSRGELFF. The CDR3 DNA sequence: TGTGCCAGTAGTATAGGGTCACGCGGGGAGCTGTTTTTT. Filled out from reference TRBV19 and TRBJ2-2, the complete variable domain reads DGGITQSPKYLFRKEGQNVTLSCEQNLNHDAMYWYRQDPGQGLRLIYYSQIVNDFQKGDIAEGYSVSREKKESFPLTVTSAQKNPTAFYLCASSIGSRGELFFGEGSRLTVL.